The sequence of this TCR beta chain was determined in a study of PD-L1 blockade in urothelial cancer. Study context: The researchers analyzed blood 3 weeks (second dose) and 6 weeks after treatment start.

Clones were read by immunoSEQ multiplex PCR, and TCRdb kept only the in-frame ones, dropping some. Among tens of thousands of clones listed, more than 80% were seen once. Comment on this clone: Its specificity is not known.

Study-wide points: At the 3-week point, tumor-associated blood clones expanded more in durable-benefit patients.

Sample time point: pretreatment peripheral blood. There are 15 residues in the CDR3. V lost 7 bases and J 4 bases, leaving 19 bases between the germline ends. The germline CDR1 and CDR2 sequences are MNHNY and SVGAGI (reference sequence). The sequences come from PBMCs, collected around atezolizumab (anti-PD-L1) treatment. J is TRBJ1-2 and V is TRBV6-6, with D possibly being TRBD1 (6 bases). This TCR was recovered from a man between 65 and 85 years old with urothelial cancer. For the CDR3, the DNA is TGTGCCAGCACCTCCAGGGGTCGGGTTGCCTATGGCTACACCTTC. Protein product: CASTSRGRVAYGYTF.